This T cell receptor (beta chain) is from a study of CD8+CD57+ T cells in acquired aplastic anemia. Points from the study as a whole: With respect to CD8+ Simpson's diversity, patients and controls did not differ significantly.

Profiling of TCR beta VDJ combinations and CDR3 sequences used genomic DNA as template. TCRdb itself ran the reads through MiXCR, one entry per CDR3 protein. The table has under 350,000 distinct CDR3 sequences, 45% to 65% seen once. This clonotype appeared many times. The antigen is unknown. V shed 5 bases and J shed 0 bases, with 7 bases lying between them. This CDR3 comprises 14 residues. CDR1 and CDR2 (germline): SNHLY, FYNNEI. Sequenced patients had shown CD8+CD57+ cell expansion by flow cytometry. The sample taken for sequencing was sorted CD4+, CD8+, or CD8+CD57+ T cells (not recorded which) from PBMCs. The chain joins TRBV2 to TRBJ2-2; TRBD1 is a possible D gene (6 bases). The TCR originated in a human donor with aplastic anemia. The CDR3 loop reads CASSRTANTGELFF. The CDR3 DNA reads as TGTGCCAGCAGTCGGACAGCGAACACCGGGGAGCTGTTTTTT.